Below, one TCR beta chain is given with its context. Its antigen target is currently unknown. Base qualities were left out, and no much larger clone turns up one base away. This entry comes from a study of identical twins (TCRdb year 2016). At the level of the whole study: To test whether fetal clonotypes persist, the study used deep sequencing on TCR alpha and beta repertoires from monozygotic twins, unrelated adults of various ages, and cord blood. Replicate twin experiments were performed at different times using different library preparation protocols to rule out contamination.

The paper as a whole reports these results and caveats: The excess sharing between twins in beta out-of-frame sequences was weaker because fewer shared sequences reduced the signal-to-noise ratio. Zero-insertion analyses could be partly confounded by invariant T cells such as MAIT and iNKT, although diverse VJ usage argued against such confounding for most clonotypes. Out-of-frame TCR alpha sequences shared between twins showed an excess of low generation-probability sequences compared with coincidental sharing between unrelated individuals. Fewer insertions were carried by abundant cord blood beta clonotypes; a weaker similar trend was observed in young adult naive repertoires, while no such trend was observed in memory repertoires. Conclusions relied on cross-sectional statistical analysis, since the same donors could not be followed over many years. In monozygotic twins, recombination models systematically underestimated out-of-frame TCR alpha sharing, but the models matched the sharing seen between unrelated individuals.

Library generation was performed with 5' RACE. Sequencer: Illumina HiSeq 2000. Template switching introduced a universal primer binding site; the final cDNA contained a unique molecular identifier, enabling accurate counting of TCR cDNA molecules. First-strand cDNA for TCR alpha and beta chains was synthesized from specific primers in the conserved constant-segment region. To control for contamination, every cDNA library carried two barcodes: a SMART-Mk sample barcode plus Illumina barcodes. TruSeq adapter sequences along with Illumina sample barcodes were introduced in two successive PCR steps. TCR alpha and beta cDNA libraries were sequenced on the Illumina HiSeq platform with custom primers. In the paper's pipeline: Raw reads were processed with MiGEC to extract unique molecular identifiers, and MiXCR was used to determine CDR3 positions. Recombination models were inferred per individual with the repgenHMM and IGoR tools using an EM algorithm. Shared clonotypes were analyzed with the tcR package in R, and sharing was normalized by the product of cloneset sizes. To study raw recombination without the effects of thymic and clonal selection, out-of-frame nonproductive sequences were analyzed. TCRdb itself trimmed the public reads at Q25 with fastp, ran MiXCR and retained productive beta chains. Every CDR3 protein is listed once, alongside the most common genes and DNA of its rows. The V and J calls and clone size come from TCRdb's table, not from the authors' own analysis. Present in this sample are 270,000 or so distinct CDR3 sequences, 6.5% to 9.5% of which were seen just once. Less than 4% of the sample comes from the top ten.

All donors were healthy Caucasians. The twin cohort consisted of three pairs of female monozygotic twins, all aged roughly 18 to 29 years. Positive isolation kits from Invitrogen were used to isolate CD4+ and CD8+ T cell populations. CDR1 and CDR2 are drawn from the germline V gene: SGDLS, YYNGEE. Trimming takes 3 bases off V and 5 bases off J; junction bases not matched to a gene: 4. Including cysteine and phenylalanine, the CDR3 has 13 amino acids. Only the CDR3 DNA is retained, 39 bases long and in frame from the first base. These data are also associated with another study on yellow fever vaccine responses in identical twins. The second study also describes: The authors reported that the T cell response to vaccination in identical twins appeared partly convergent and partly personalized. In identical twins, the study followed T cell clones that responded to the vaccine with precision.

Sequencing was performed on CD8+ T cells sorted from blood. The V and J segments used are TRBV9 and TRBJ2-7, and TRBD2 matches 8 of the central bases. The clonotype was recovered from a woman under 30 in good health. CDR3 loop: CASSGDGRDEQYF. The DNA reads as follows: TGTGCCAGCAGCGGGGACGGGAGGGACGAGCAGTACTTC.